This TCR beta chain was obtained from a study of T cells in tuberculosis. Unsorted cryopreserved PBMC were sequenced, averaging about 93,000 T cells per clinical donor. Here immunoSEQ multiplex PCR was the method, and the copy in TCRdb shows in-frame clones only, minus some. The sample has more than 30,000 clones, 95% to 97% seen once. The germline gives CDR1 LNHDA, CDR2 SQIVND (reference sequence). This CDR3 has 15 amino acids. Losses at the gene ends were 3 bases for V and 2 bases for J; bases not matched to a gene: 3. Sequencing was carried out using PBMCs. The rearrangement joins TRBV19 to TRBJ2-3; 9 positions match TRBD2. This sequence was found in a donor aged 10 to 29 with latent tuberculosis or without tuberculosis infection. The CDR3 sequence: CASSMAGGHTDTQYF. The CDR3 DNA follows: TGTGCCAGTAGTATGGCGGGAGGGCACACAGATACGCAGTATTTT. Full variable domain (rest looked up from reference TRBV19 and TRBJ2-3): DGGITQSPKYLFRKEGQNVTLSCEQNLNHDAMYWYRQDPGQGLRLIYYSQIVNDFQKGDIAEGYSVSREKKESFPLTVTSAQKNPTAFYLCASSMAGGHTDTQYFGPGTRLTVL.